This T cell receptor beta chain emerged from a study of T cell responses to AZD1222 COVID-19 vaccine. About the study: Second-dose schedules of about 4 or about 12 weeks were combined.

TCRdb's copy holds only in-frame clones and misses some; the assay was immunoSEQ multiplex PCR. The sample shows more than 95,000 clones, just under 95% of them seen only once. The source material was peripheral blood, sampled on day 0 of AZD1222 vaccination. The TCR comes from an adult in good health.

The CDR3, as DNA: TGTGCCAGCGCGAGGACTAGCGGTGGGGGGACCCAGTACTTC. Translation: CASARTSGGGTQYF. This sequence joins TRBV7-9 and TRBJ2-5; 10 bases match TRBD2. V lost 8 bases, J lost 7 bases, and 10 bases stayed unmatched. Germline CDR1 and CDR2: SEHNR and FQNEAQ (reference sequence). CDR3 size: 14 residues.